This T cell receptor (beta chain) was obtained from a study of shared clonotypes between healthy human individuals. CDR1 and CDR2 from the germline V gene are SGHNT and YYREEE (reference sequence). The CDR3 extends over 15 amino acids. Comments on this clone: Compared with germline, one end of the junction differs, possibly owing to a read error.

TCRdb's table, derived via immunoSEQ multiplex PCR, lists solely in-frame clones and lacks some. The profile shows a few million clones, over 85% of them singletons. This chain uses TRBV5-4 with TRBJ2-1; maybe TRBD2 (5 bases). The sequence derives from a young man in good health. Some clones in this sample may be carry-over from other donors' samples. The material sequenced was naive CD4+ T cells from PBMCs. Described subset: CD45RA+ positively selected. The DNA for the CDR3 is TGTGCCGGCAGCGGAGGCCCCTCCTCCTCCAATGAGCAGTTCTTC. It is translated as CAGSGGPSSSNEQFF.